This record looks at one T cell receptor (beta chain) sequence and its context. The data derive from a study of T cells in Graves' hyperthyroidism and ophthalmopathy. Trimming took 5 bases from V and 9 from J; bases not matched to a gene: 8. CDR3 size: 15 residues. Germline values: CDR1 SEHNR, CDR2 FQNEAQ (reference sequence). Amplification of TCR beta CDR3 regions used RNA as the template. TCR CDR3 underwent first-round RT-PCR with the HTBI primer set. TCRdb re-called the multiplex PCR reads with MiXCR, one entry per CDR3 protein. The sample includes approximately 640,000 distinct CDR3 sequences, around 16% seen only once; the top ten take 3.8%.

This TCR was sampled from a young woman with Graves' hyperthyroidism. Input material: blood. The V and J genes are TRBV7-9 and TRBJ1-6, with 9 bases lining up with TRBD1. CDR3 protein: CASSTPGQGISPLHF. The CDR3 DNA follows: TGTGCCAGCAGCACGCCGGGACAGGGAATTTCACCCCTCCACTTT.